This TCR beta chain was identified during a study of cytomegalovirus exposure and HLA in healthy donors. PCR primers comprised 60 Vbeta and 13 Jbeta primers. This table comes from immunoSEQ multiplex PCR, and its TCRdb copy is limited to in-frame clones, with some not included. Here the sample spans 150,000 to 200,000 clones, around 79% being singletons. The CDR3 consists of 13 residues. J was trimmed by 4 bases and V by 8 bases; bases with no gene match: 5. CDR1 is LNHDA and CDR2 is SQIVND in the germline V gene (reference sequence). Sequencing was performed on PBMCs. This sequence was found in a woman younger than 45 in good health and CMV-seropositive. The V call is TRBV19, the J call TRBJ1-5; 7 bases map to TRBD1. CDR3 bases: TGTGCCAGTCGGGACAGAATTAATCAGCCCCAGCATTTT. Its protein is CASRDRINQPQHF.